A selection of T cell receptor beta chains follows, all from one sample in a study of graft-versus-host responses after intestinal transplantation. TCRdb keeps only in-frame clones here, not all; method: immunoSEQ multiplex PCR. The sample shows over 120,000 clones, 85% to 95% of them seen only once. Antigens of these TCRs are unknown. The sequencing here drew on unstimulated CD4+ T cells sorted from spleen or lymph node cells, taken before intestinal transplant. All receptors derive from a human donor who received an intestinal transplant. The CDR3 runs from the conserved cysteine through the conserved F or W. D genes are given only for firm matches. Some rows have no size entry. The others give once, few or many, or a class for an expanded clone.

V	J	D	size	DNA	CDR3
TRBV21-1	TRBJ1-1	NA	few	TGTGCCAGCAGCAAAGGACAGAACACTGAAGCTTTCTTT	CASSKGQNTEAFF
TRBV28	TRBJ1-6	NA	NA	TGTGCCAGCAGTTTAGCCAGGGTGGGGCAGTCTTCACCCCTCCACTTT	CASSLARVGQSSPLHF
TRBV29-1	TRBJ1-4	TRBD1	NA	TGCAGCGTCGAAGGGACAGGGGATGAAAAACTGTTTTTT	CSVEGTGDEKLFF
TRBV30	TRBJ2-1	NA	NA	TGTGCCTGGAGTGTCTACAATGAGCAGTTCTTC	CAWSVYNEQFF
TRBV28	TRBJ1-1	TRBD1	NA	TGTGCCAGCAGTCCTCCGACAGGGGTTATGACTGAAGCTTTCTTT	CASSPPTGVMTEAFF
TRBV6-6	TRBJ2-7	TRBD2	few	TGTGCCAGCAGTTACTCCTTAGCGGGGACTTCATCCGAGCAGTACTTC	CASSYSLAGTSSEQYF
TRBV6-5	TRBJ2-2	NA	NA	TGTGCCAGCAGTGCGCGGACTGAGAACACCGGGGAGCTGTTTTTT	CASSARTENTGELFF
TRBV6-1	TRBJ2-7	TRBD1	NA	TGTGCCAGCAGCCTGGACAGGGGTGAGCAGTACTTC	CASSLDRGEQYF
TRBV12-5	TRBJ1-1	NA	NA	TGTGCTAGTGGTTTAGAGAACACTGAAGCTTTCTTT	CASGLENTEAFF
TRBV14	TRBJ2-1	TRBD2	NA	TGTGCCAGCAGCCAGAGGTTAGCGGGAGTCCATAATGAGCAGTTCTTC	CASSQRLAGVHNEQFF
TRBV6-1	TRBJ1-5	NA	once	TGTGCCAGCAGTGAAAGGGCAGGGATTAGCAATCAGCCCCAGCATTTT	CASSERAGISNQPQHF
TRBV19	TRBJ1-5	NA	NA	TGTGCCAGTAGTATTAGGCGAAGCAATCAGCCCCAGCATTTT	CASSIRRSNQPQHF
TRBV7-2	TRBJ2-5	TRBD2	NA	TGTGCCAGCAGCCGAATAGGTGGGAGGGTGGGGGAGACCCAGTACTTC	CASSRIGGRVGETQYF
TRBV5-1	TRBJ2-2	NA	NA	TGCGCCAGCAGCTTGGCCAGGGTTTCTGGCGGGGAGCTGTTTTTT	CASSLARVSGGELFF
TRBV7-3	TRBJ2-2	TRBD2	NA	TGTGCCAGCAGCCGGACTAGCGGGCACACCGGGGAGCTGTTTTTT	CASSRTSGHTGELFF
TRBV28	TRBJ1-1	TRBD1	NA	TGTGCCAGCAGAGCAGGGGGCGCGGGTACTGAAGCTTTCTTT	CASRAGGAGTEAFF
TRBV6-1	TRBJ1-1	NA	NA	TGTGCCAGCAGATCCACTGAAGCTTTCTTT	CASRSTEAFF
TRBV30	TRBJ2-1	TRBD2	NA	TGTGCCTGGAGTGTACGTCTAGCGGAGAGTAATGAGCAGTTCTTC	CAWSVRLAESNEQFF
TRBV27	TRBJ2-3	TRBD2	NA	TGTGCCAGCAGCCTACTCCTAGCGGGAGGTATTTTCACAGATACGCAGTATTTT	CASSLLLAGGIFTDTQYF
TRBV28	TRBJ2-1	TRBD2	NA	TGTGCCAGCAGAGCCATAGCGGGAGTGAGAAACAATGAGCAGTTCTTC	CASRAIAGVRNNEQFF
TRBV11-2	TRBJ2-1	NA	NA	TGTGCCAGCAGCCCGCCCGGGAGAGGGTACAATGAGCAGTTCTTC	CASSPPGRGYNEQFF
TRBV7-2	TRBJ1-1	NA	NA	TGTGCCAGCAGCTTAGCGGAGGGGACTGAAGCTTTCTTT	CASSLAEGTEAFF
TRBV29-1	TRBJ2-3	TRBD1	once	TGCAGCGTTCGACAGGGGTACACAGATACGCAGTATTTT	CSVRQGYTDTQYF
TRBV7-2	TRBJ1-1	NA	few	TGTGCCAGCAGCTTGGATAAGAGACCTGAAGCTTTCTTT	CASSLDKRPEAFF
TRBV15	TRBJ2-5	NA	few	TGTGCCACCAGCGCGCAAATGGGGGCGCAAGAGACCCAGTACTTC	CATSAQMGAQETQYF
TRBV4-3	TRBJ2-1	TRBD1	NA	TGCGCCAGCAGCCTAAGCATGGGACAGGGGGCCAATGAGCAGTTCTTC	CASSLSMGQGANEQFF
TRBV10-3	TRBJ2-2	NA	few	TGTGCCATCAGGGGTACGGACACCGGGGAGCTGTTTTTT	CAIRGTDTGELFF
TRBV11-3	TRBJ2-3	TRBD2	NA	TGTGCCAGCAGCTTAAGTACTAGCGGGGGCACAGATACGCAGTATTTT	CASSLSTSGGTDTQYF
TRBV5-4	TRBJ2-7	TRBD2	NA	TGTGCCAGCAGCTTGGATACTAGCGGGAGATACGAGCAGTACTTC	CASSLDTSGRYEQYF
TRBV5-1	TRBJ1-3	TRBD1	NA	TGCGCCAGCAGCTCGGGACAGGGTGGAAACACCATATATTTT	CASSSGQGGNTIYF
TRBV4-2	TRBJ2-7	TRBD2	NA	TGTGCCAGCAGCCCGCGCCCAACTAGCGGGGCCTTATGGGAGCAGTACTTC	CASSPRPTSGALWEQYF
TRBV7-3	TRBJ2-1	TRBD2	NA	TGTGCCAGCAGCTCGGGGACTAGCCGCTCCTACAATGAGCAGTTCTTC	CASSSGTSRSYNEQFF
TRBV28	TRBJ2-7	NA	once	TGTGCCAGCAGTTTCAGCGAGAACTCCTACGAGCAGTACTTC	CASSFSENSYEQYF
TRBV10-3	TRBJ2-1	NA	NA	TGTGCCATCGCGACAGACGGGAGCGAGCAGTTCTTC	CAIATDGSEQFF
TRBV30	TRBJ1-1	NA	NA	TGTGCCTGGAGTACCGGGGGGAACACTGAAGCTTTCTTT	CAWSTGGNTEAFF
TRBV4-1	TRBJ2-3	NA	NA	TGCGCCAGCAGCCAAGAAGTCAGAGATACGCAGTATTTT	CASSQEVRDTQYF
TRBV5-1	TRBJ2-7	TRBD2	NA	TGCGCCAGCAGCTGGGGGGGAGTCCAGGACACCTCCTACGAGCAGTACTTC	CASSWGGVQDTSYEQYF
TRBV6-5	TRBJ2-3	TRBD2	NA	TGTGCCAGCAGTTACCTAGCGGGAGTCATTGATACGCAGTATTTT	CASSYLAGVIDTQYF
TRBV7-2	TRBJ2-5	NA	NA	TGTGCCAGCAGCTTAGAAGAAGAGACCCAGTACTTC	CASSLEEETQYF
TRBV6-4	TRBJ2-5	TRBD2	once	TGTGCCAGCAGTGTAATGCCTAGCGGCGTGGAGACCCAGTACTTC	CASSVMPSGVETQYF
TRBV18	TRBJ1-6	NA	NA	TGTGCCAGCTCACCAGGGGCTGATAATTCACCCCTCCACTTT	CASSPGADNSPLHF
TRBV5-1	TRBJ1-2	NA	NA	TGCGCCAGCAGCCCCGGGGAGGGTAAATATGGCTACACCTTC	CASSPGEGKYGYTF
TRBV29-1	TRBJ1-2	TRBD1	NA	TGCAGCGTTGAAGCTCGAGATGGACAGGCTGGCTATGGCTACACCTTC	CSVEARDGQAGYGYTF
TRBV14	TRBJ2-5	NA	NA	TGTGCCAGCAGCCAAGACTGGGGGGAGACCCAGTACTTC	CASSQDWGETQYF
TRBV5-4	TRBJ1-1	TRBD1	NA	TGTGCCAGCAGCCCCAGTCAGGACAGGGGAGGCACTGAAGCTTTCTTT	CASSPSQDRGGTEAFF
TRBV14	TRBJ1-1	TRBD1	once	TGTGCCAGCAGCCCCCACGGGACAGGGCTGAACACTGAAGCTTTCTTT	CASSPHGTGLNTEAFF
TRBV14	TRBJ2-7	TRBD2	NA	TGTGCCAGCAGCCACCTAACTAGCGGGAGCCCACGGGGGTTGTACTTC	CASSHLTSGSPRGLYF
TRBV25-1	TRBJ2-3	TRBD2	NA	TGTGCCAGCAGTCCTAGCGGGAGGGCAAATACGCAGTATTTT	CASSPSGRANTQYF
TRBV27	TRBJ2-3	NA	once	TGTGCCAGCAGTCCCGTCACAGATACGCAGTATTTT	CASSPVTDTQYF
TRBV7-2	TRBJ1-4	NA	once	TGTGCCAGCAGCTTACCGGGTACTAATGAAAAACTGTTTTTT	CASSLPGTNEKLFF
TRBV21-1	TRBJ2-3	NA	NA	TGTGCCAGCAGCAAACTAGGATGGGGTTTTAACACAGATACGCAGTATTTT	CASSKLGWGFNTDTQYF
TRBV19	TRBJ1-5	TRBD1	NA	TGTGCCAGTAGAGTGGGACAGGGAGGACAGCCCCAGCATTTT	CASRVGQGGQPQHF
TRBV18	TRBJ2-7	NA	NA	TGTGCCAGCTCACCAATTATGAGTGAGACCCATGCCTACGAGCAGTACTTC	CASSPIMSETHAYEQYF
TRBV5-1	TRBJ2-3	TRBD2	NA	TGCGCCAGCAGCTTGGATGGCGGGAGCGCAGGGGATACGCAGTATTTT	CASSLDGGSAGDTQYF
TRBV4-1	TRBJ2-7	TRBD2	NA	TGCGCCAGCAGCCAAGCGGGAGGGTTTTGGCAGTACTTC	CASSQAGGFWQYF
TRBV4-1	TRBJ2-1	TRBD2	NA	TGCGCCAGCAGCCAAGATCGGGTGACTAGCGGGAGGAATGAGCAGTTCTTC	CASSQDRVTSGRNEQFF
TRBV6-6	TRBJ1-6	NA	NA	TGTGCCAGCAGTTACTCGGAGCGGAATTCACCCCTCCACTTT	CASSYSERNSPLHF